Listed below are T cell receptor beta chains from one sample, sequenced in a study of CD4 T cells in relation to SARS-CoV-2 and coronaviruses. These receptors have no known antigen. Profiling relied on immunoSEQ multiplex PCR, and the TCRdb table lists in-frame clones only, not all of them. The table lists 25,000 to 30,000 clones, about 76% of them singletons, with about 15% in the top ten. Sequenced sample: CD4+ T cells from PBMCs, cultured in vitro. The receptors stem from a human donor in good health. Both conserved end residues are part of each CDR3. D genes are given only for firm matches. The size field is filled for only some rows; it gives once, few, many or a size class.

V gene	clone size	D gene	J gene	CDR3 protein	CDR3 DNA
TRBV7-2	NA	NA	TRBJ2-2	CASSSNWGNGELFF	TGTGCCAGCAGCTCCAATTGGGGAAACGGGGAGCTGTTTTTT
TRBV28	once	NA	TRBJ2-6	CASSRQGGSGANVLTF	TGTGCCAGCAGTCGGCAGGGGGGTTCAGGGGCCAACGTCCTGACTTTC
TRBV4-3	NA	NA	TRBJ1-1	CASSQDHRDPEAFF	TGCGCCAGCAGCCAAGATCATAGGGACCCTGAAGCTTTCTTT
TRBV5-3	NA	NA	TRBJ1-1	CARSRRDGRNTEAFF	TGTGCCAGAAGCAGACGGGACGGTCGAAACACTGAAGCTTTCTTT
TRBV19	NA	TRBD1	TRBJ2-4	CASSGGQGENIQYF	TGTGCCAGTAGTGGGGGACAGGGGGAGAACATTCAGTACTTC
TRBV2	NA	NA	TRBJ1-5	CASSLQWAQPQHF	TGTGCCAGCAGCCTACAGTGGGCCCAGCCCCAGCATTTT
TRBV29-1	NA	NA	TRBJ2-7	CSVEARGGTGEQYF	TGCAGCGTTGAAGCGCGCGGGGGGACAGGCGAGCAGTACTTC
TRBV30	NA	NA	TRBJ2-2	CAWSDHRDTGELFF	TGTGCCTGGAGTGATCACAGAGACACCGGGGAGCTGTTTTTT
TRBV3-1/TRBV3-2	few	NA	TRBJ2-2	CASSPLPVFGTGELFF	TGTGCCAGCAGCCCGCTACCGGTCTTCGGGACCGGGGAGCTGTTTTTT
TRBV5-5	once	NA	TRBJ2-3	CASSSPGVPQDTQYF	TGTGCCAGCAGCTCGCCAGGGGTCCCTCAAGATACGCAGTATTTT
TRBV19	NA	TRBD2	TRBJ2-1	CASSPMAGGPRNEQFF	TGTGCCAGTAGCCCCATGGCGGGAGGGCCCAGGAATGAGCAGTTCTTC
TRBV7-9	few	NA	TRBJ1-3	CASSWTGRMAGNTIYF	TGTGCCAGCAGCTGGACCGGACGGATGGCTGGAAACACCATATATTTT
TRBV25-1	NA	TRBD2	TRBJ2-6	CASSEGAGGGPGANVLTF	TGTGCCAGCAGTGAAGGAGCGGGAGGGGGTCCTGGGGCCAACGTCCTGACTTTC
TRBV6-5	few	NA	TRBJ1-1	CASSSGHHWTEAFF	TGTGCCAGCAGTTCCGGGCACCATTGGACTGAAGCTTTCTTT
TRBV23-1	few	NA	TRBJ1-5	CASRSTGSLNQPQHF	TGCGCCAGCAGATCTACGGGAAGCCTTAATCAGCCCCAGCATTTT
TRBV10-3	NA	TRBD2	TRBJ2-3	CATTSGGNTDTQYF	TGTGCCACCACTAGCGGGGGGAACACAGATACGCAGTATTTT
TRBV29-1	NA	TRBD1	TRBJ2-3	CSVEWDSAPDTQYF	TGCAGCGTTGAGTGGGACAGCGCTCCAGATACGCAGTATTTT
TRBV6-5	once	NA	TRBJ1-3	CASSRDTGGNTIYF	TGTGCCAGCAGCCGAGACACGGGTGGAAACACCATATATTTT
TRBV24-1	NA	TRBD2	TRBJ2-7	CATSDPGLAGGPFDYEQYF	TGTGCCACCAGTGATCCAGGACTAGCGGGAGGGCCCTTCGACTACGAGCAGTACTTC
TRBV5-5	once	TRBD2	TRBJ2-7	CASRGGLAESYEQYF	TGTGCCAGCAGGGGGGGACTAGCGGAGTCCTACGAGCAGTACTTC
TRBV27	NA	TRBD1	TRBJ1-2	CASSFTGTGEGYTF	TGTGCCAGCAGTTTTACCGGGACAGGGGAGGGCTACACCTTC
TRBV3-1/TRBV3-2	NA	NA	TRBJ2-1	CASSQGSGGGNEQFF	TGTGCCAGCAGCCAAGGCAGCGGAGGGGGCAATGAGCAGTTCTTC
TRBV7-2	NA	NA	TRBJ2-7	CASSLGLADHEQYF	TGTGCCAGCAGCCTCGGACTCGCCGACCACGAGCAGTACTTC
TRBV4-1	NA	TRBD1	TRBJ2-7	CASSQDLGQGSEQYF	TGCGCCAGCAGCCAAGATTTGGGACAGGGCTCCGAGCAGTACTTC
TRBV6-5	NA	TRBD2	TRBJ2-7	CASGLAGLGYEQYF	TGTGCCAGCGGACTAGCGGGCCTGGGCTACGAGCAGTACTTC
TRBV4-3	NA	TRBD2	TRBJ2-7	CASSQDRVAGAYEQYF	TGCGCCAGCAGCCAAGATAGGGTAGCGGGGGCCTACGAGCAGTACTTC
TRBV6-4	NA	TRBD1	TRBJ1-5	CASSDWDRGGDQPQHF	TGTGCCAGCAGTGACTGGGACAGGGGGGGCGATCAGCCCCAGCATTTT
TRBV6-5	NA	NA	TRBJ2-7	CASSYSRPEVYEQYF	TGTGCCAGCAGTTACTCGAGGCCGGAGGTCTACGAGCAGTACTTC
TRBV4-3	once	TRBD1	TRBJ1-2	CASSQDNRGGGYTF	TGCGCCAGCAGCCAAGACAACAGGGGGGGTGGCTACACCTTC
TRBV7-2	NA	TRBD2	TRBJ2-1	CASSPESGGFQFF	TGTGCCAGCAGCCCTGAAAGCGGGGGGTTCCAGTTCTTC
TRBV7-9	few	NA	TRBJ2-7	CAIEDREQYF	TGTGCCATCGAGGATAGGGAGCAGTACTTC
TRBV19	NA	NA	TRBJ2-4	CASSKGGTLGGVNIQYF	TGTGCCAGTAGTAAAGGAGGGACGTTAGGAGGGGTAAACATTCAGTACTTC
TRBV7-9	NA	NA	TRBJ2-5	CASSYHLAGRETQYF	TGTGCCAGCAGCTACCACCTCGCAGGGCGAGAGACCCAGTACTTC
TRBV7-3	NA	NA	TRBJ1-3	CASSLSNSGNTIYF	TGTGCCAGCAGCTTGAGTAACTCTGGAAACACCATATATTTT
TRBV6-5	NA	NA	TRBJ2-7	CASALWGPGAYEQYF	TGTGCCAGCGCCCTTTGGGGCCCCGGGGCCTACGAGCAGTACTTC
TRBV11-2	NA	TRBD1	TRBJ2-7	CASSGPGQGIAGGLYEQYF	TGTGCCAGCAGCGGCCCGGGACAGGGGATCGCGGGGGGCCTCTACGAGCAGTACTTC
TRBV7-2	NA	NA	TRBJ2-3	CASSSGLPATDTQYF	TGTGCCAGCAGCTCTGGACTACCCGCCACAGATACGCAGTATTTT
TRBV6-5	NA	NA	TRBJ1-3	CASSYDPKTGNTIYF	TGTGCCAGCAGTTATGACCCCAAAACTGGAAACACCATATATTTT
TRBV10-3	few	NA	TRBJ2-7	CAIAPRANYEQYF	TGTGCCATCGCCCCCAGGGCTAACTACGAGCAGTACTTC
TRBV2	NA	TRBD1	TRBJ2-7	CASSVWTGLNEQYF	TGTGCCAGCAGTGTATGGACAGGGCTTAACGAGCAGTACTTC
TRBV4-2	NA	NA	TRBJ1-4	CASSGDDRSLFF	TGTGCCAGCAGCGGAGACGACAGAAGTCTGTTTTTT
TRBV7-8	NA	NA	TRBJ1-5	CASSFGQRNSYSNQPQHF	TGTGCCAGCAGCTTCGGACAGCGAAACTCCTATAGCAATCAGCCCCAGCATTTT
TRBV5-1	NA	TRBD1	TRBJ2-3	CASRLTGASTDTQYF	TGCGCCAGCAGACTGACAGGGGCTAGCACAGATACGCAGTATTTT
TRBV5-1	NA	TRBD1	TRBJ1-2	CASSKTGQGDGYTF	TGCGCCAGCAGCAAAACGGGACAGGGTGATGGCTACACCTTC
TRBV7-9	medium-sized	NA	TRBJ2-1	CASRTQQGVGGNEQFF	TGTGCCAGCAGGACCCAGCAGGGGGTCGGGGGCAATGAGCAGTTCTTC
TRBV12-3/TRBV12-4	NA	NA	TRBJ1-2	CASSSLANYGYTF	TGTGCCAGCAGTTCCCTAGCTAACTATGGCTACACCTTC
TRBV9	NA	NA	TRBJ2-3	CASSVEPFTDTQYF	TGTGCCAGCAGCGTAGAGCCTTTCACAGATACGCAGTATTTT
TRBV5-6	NA	TRBD1	TRBJ2-5	CASSPGTGDPMGSQYF	TGTGCCAGCAGCCCGGGGACAGGGGACCCTATGGGCTCCCAGTACTTC
TRBV30	NA	NA	TRBJ1-5	CAWSVGGGSNQPQHF	TGTGCCTGGAGTGTCGGGGGGGGTAGCAATCAGCCCCAGCATTTT
TRBV7-2	NA	NA	TRBJ1-1	CASSLEGGWGTEAFF	TGTGCCAGCAGCTTAGAGGGCGGGTGGGGCACTGAAGCTTTCTTT
TRBV7-2	NA	NA	TRBJ2-3	CASSFDRQTDTQYF	TGTGCCAGCAGCTTCGACAGACAGACAGATACGCAGTATTTT
TRBV7-2	NA	NA	TRBJ1-2	CASSLGQSWGYTF	TGTGCCAGCAGCTTAGGCCAGAGCTGGGGCTACACCTTC
TRBV25-1	NA	NA	TRBJ2-1	CASTPPEGFEREQFF	TGTGCCAGCACTCCCCCGGAGGGTTTTGAACGTGAGCAGTTCTTC